The 11 T cell receptor beta chains below come from one sample, sequenced in a study of T-cell memory formation after mild COVID-19. TCRdb ran MiXCR on the 5' RACE reads and lists one entry per CDR3 protein. The repertoire holds 240,000 or so distinct CDR3 sequences, with 8% to 9.5% as singletons. Sequencing was done on a sample of PBMCs or a T cell subset sorted from them (not recorded which). The receptors shown here come from a man aged 18 to 29 who had mild COVID-19 (a few samples of this study predate the infection). Cell type and time point are not known.

This clonotype was detected a few times. The chain has TRBV9 and TRBJ1-2; D remains unclear. V lost 3 bases to trimming and J lost 4 bases, with 16 bases between them. The CDR3 extends over 15 amino acids. Germline CDR1 and CDR2: SGDLS and YYNGEE. The CDR3 protein is CASSAAGSTGYGYTF. Written as DNA, the CDR3 is TGTGCCAGCAGCGCCGCGGGATCTACCGGCTATGGCTACACCTTC.

This sequence joins TRBV27 and TRBJ2-2; D may be TRBD2 (6 bases). Germline loops: CDR1 MNHEY, CDR2 SMNVEV (reference sequence). The V and J ends lost 8 bases and 4 bases respectively, with 20 bases between them. This CDR3 comprises 16 residues. The CDR3 sequence: CASRSRRGEGTGELFF. The CDR3 DNA reads TGTGCCAGCCGGAGCCGACGCGGGGAAGGCACCGGGGAGCTGTTTTTT.

The chain is built from TRBV11-2 and TRBJ2-4; D is possibly TRBD1 (5 bases). The CDR3 is 15 amino acids. Looked up from germline, CDR1 is SGHAT and CDR2 is FQNNGV. Trimming took 5 bases from V and 3 from J, leaving 14 bases between them. The CDR3 loop reads CASSLTAVGKNIQYF. CDR3 nucleotides: TGTGCCAGCAGCCTGACAGCCGTAGGCAAAAACATTCAGTACTTC.

This clonotype occurred many times. The J gene is TRBJ2-1, the V gene TRBV7-9, with 9 bases fitting TRBD1. Germline loops: CDR1 SEHNR, CDR2 FQNEAQ (reference sequence). V lost 5 bases and J lost 7; bases outside the gene matches: 9. This CDR3 is 15 amino acids long. CDR3 bases: TGTGCCAGCAGCCCAGGGGGGACAGGGCCAAATGAGCAGTTCTTC. Amino acid sequence: CASSPGGTGPNEQFF.

The CDR3 coding sequence is TGTGCCAGCAGCTTCACCAGGGGGGACACTGAAGCTTTCTTT. Translated, it gives CASSFTRGDTEAFF. V gene TRBV7-2 combines with J gene TRBJ1-1; 7 bases align to TRBD1. Germline values: CDR1 SGHTA, CDR2 FQGNSA. V gave up 3 bases and J gave up 3 bases; unmatched junction bases: 4. This CDR3 has 14 residues.

The chain recombines TRBV7-9 with TRBJ1-1; D unresolved. Germline loops: CDR1 SEHNR, CDR2 FQNEAQ (reference sequence). Trimming removed 1 base from V and 1 base from J, with 4 bases in between. This CDR3 has 13 amino acids. The CDR3 sequence is CASSLVTNTEAFF. The DNA of the CDR3 is TGTGCCAGCAGCTTAGTTACGAACACTGAAGCTTTCTTT.

This clonotype was seen a few times. This rearrangement joins TRBV12-3 or TRBV12-4 to TRBJ1-5; D is ambiguous. Trimming cost V 6 bases and J 2 bases, with 11 bases left between them. This CDR3 spans 14 amino acids. The CDR3 region has the DNA TGTGCCAGCAGCTTGGCTGGGCGCAATCAGCCCCAGCATTTT. It translates to CASSLAGRNQPQHF.

This clonotype was observed a handful of times. The chain links TRBV10-3 to TRBJ1-1, with D possibly matching TRBD1 (5 bases). Per the germline V gene, CDR1 is ENHRY and CDR2 is SYGVKD. The CDR3 totals 14 residues. Trimming stripped 0 bases from V and 8 bases from J, with 13 bases between. DNA for the CDR3: TGTGCCATCAGTGAGTCAAAGGGGATTGGGGAAGCTTTCTTT. As protein: CAISESKGIGEAFF.

This clonotype has more than one count but fewer than ten. This chain connects TRBV7-2 to TRBJ2-7; D is ambiguous. There are 14 residues in the CDR3. From germline, CDR1 is SGHTA and CDR2 FQGNSA. The V end lost 1 base, the J end lost 2 bases, and 9 bases lay between the germline ends. DNA of the CDR3: TGTGCCAGCAGCTTAGGGCAGTGGCCCTACGAGCAGTACTTC. Residues: CASSLGQWPYEQYF.

This clonotype was counted ten times or more. The CDR3 sequence is CAINGGNQPQHF. CDR3 coding DNA: TGTGCCATCAATGGGGGCAATCAGCCCCAGCATTTT. The chain joins TRBV10-3 to TRBJ1-5; no reliable D call. Germline V lookup: CDR1 ENHRY, CDR2 SYGVKD. CDR3 size: 12 residues. V shed 7 bases and J shed 2 bases, with 6 bases lying between them.

The chain carries TRBV7-7 and TRBJ2-5, with a possible D match to TRBD2 (6 bases). Looked up from germline, CDR1 is SSHAT and CDR2 is FNYEAQ (reference sequence). V was clipped by 1 base and J by 5 bases, with 14 bases between them. The CDR3 is 15 amino acids. CDR3 residues: CASSLGGDRAETQYF. DNA for the CDR3: TGTGCCAGCAGCTTAGGGGGGGACCGGGCGGAGACCCAGTACTTC.